This paragraph covers one T cell receptor beta chain sequence. Measured with immunoSEQ multiplex PCR; TCRdb has only the in-frame clones, and not every one. The table has 200,000 to 300,000 clones, over 80% seen once; the top ten hold about 2.9%. Participants' reported clinical history set cohort assignment. This record belongs to a study of blood T cell repertoires in COVID-19. At the level of the study: T cells, B-cell-depleted T cells, or PBMCs supplied cDNA or gDNA.

The CDR3 loop spans 21 amino acids. The germline gives CDR1 GTSNPN, CDR2 SVGIG (reference sequence). V shed 3 bases and J shed 7 bases, with 34 bases lying between them. The receptor was derived from a woman aged 40 to 49 who had been exposed to COVID-19. The rearrangement uses TRBV30 and TRBJ1-6; no definite D call. The source material was PBMCs or T cells enriched from blood (not recorded which). This chain's CDR3 is CAWSATSYFDSLAARNSPLHF. Here the CDR3 DNA reads TGTGCCTGGAGCGCGACTTCATACTTTGATTCATTGGCAGCGAGGAATTCACCCCTCCACTTT.